A single sample is the source of the 32 T cell receptor beta chains below, sequenced in a study of T cell therapy after organ transplantation. TCRdb keeps only in-frame clones here, not all; method: immunoSEQ multiplex PCR. The sample lists about 18,000 clones, less than 90% occurring once. Their cognate antigens are unknown. Indicated time point: 20-29 weeks after completion of therapy. The sequencing here drew on CD8+ T cells from blood, taken after autologous CMV-specific T cell therapy. The origin of the receptors is a human patient who had received a solid organ transplant and had CMV disease. Some T cells may be transferred from the graft donor.

The V gene is TRBV5-4, the J gene TRBJ2-7; tentatively, D is TRBD2 (7 bases). V lost 3 bases and J lost 2, with 15 bases in between. Germline-derived CDR1 and CDR2 are SGHNT and YYREEE (reference sequence). The CDR3 extends over 15 amino acids. CDR3 bases: TGTGCCAGCAGCTGGGGCCGGGGGGCAACCTACGAGCAGTACTTC. Translating it yields CASSWGRGATYEQYF.

Only a few counts were recorded for this clone. This sequence joins TRBV5-6 and TRBJ1-2; D may be TRBD1 (5 bases). The germline gives CDR1 SGHDT, CDR2 YYEEEE. The germline V and J ends were trimmed by 5 bases and 3 bases, with 11 bases remaining between them. The CDR3 consists of 13 residues. CDR3 region: CASRLQDYYGYTF. CDR3 DNA: TGTGCCAGCAGACTACAGGACTACTATGGCTACACCTTC.

This clone was recorded once. The rearrangement links TRBV18 to TRBJ2-3; TRBD2 agrees at 9 bases. The trim removed 3 bases at V and 1 base at J, leaving 5 bases unmatched. In germline, CDR1 is KGHSH, CDR2 LQKENI. The CDR3 has 16 amino acids. This CDR3 reads CASSPGGGAGTDTQYF. For the CDR3, the DNA is TGTGCCAGCTCACCGGGCGGGGGGGCCGGCACAGATACGCAGTATTTT.

The chain recombines TRBV25-1 with TRBJ1-2; 7 nucleotides align to TRBD1. This CDR3 is built from 13 residues. J lost 8 bases, V lost 5 bases, and 8 bases had no gene match. Germline assignment: CDR1 MGHDK and CDR2 SYGVNS. The CDR3 sequence is CASSPGEGAGYTF. CDR3 sequence (DNA): TGTGCCAGCAGTCCCGGCGAGGGGGCGGGCTACACCTTC.

The rearrangement links TRBV19 to TRBJ2-1, with D perhaps assigned TRBD1 or TRBD2 (5 bases each). Trimming took off 3 bases at V and 3 bases at J, with 15 bases between the two ends. Germline V CDR1 and CDR2: LNHDA, SQIVND (reference sequence). This CDR3 has 16 residues. CDR3 coding DNA: TGTGCCAGTAGTATCGGGACCTCCTATCACTACAATGAGCAGTTCTTC. Encoded protein: CASSIGTSYHYNEQFF.

This clone has only one observation. The chain combines TRBV19 with TRBJ2-3, with D unresolved. Trimming took 1 base from V and 2 from J, leaving 13 bases between them. CDR1 is LNHDA and CDR2 is SQIVND in the germline V gene (reference sequence). The CDR3 length is 16 residues. In nucleotides, the CDR3 is TGTGCCAGTAGTATAGGTGACGGCCTTCTCACAGATACGCAGTATTTT. As protein: CASSIGDGLLTDTQYF.

The chain joins TRBV6-6 to TRBJ1-5; D may be TRBD1 (5 bases). Germline CDR1 and CDR2: MNHNY and SVGAGI (reference sequence). Trimming shortened V by 5 bases and J by 5 bases, and 10 bases separated the two germline ends. The CDR3 has 13 residues. The CDR3 bases are TGTGCCAGCAGTATCCAGGGCTATCAGCCCCAGCATTTT. Protein sequence: CASSIQGYQPQHF.

This chain links TRBV30 with TRBJ2-7; D ambiguous. The CDR3 is 13 residues long. The germline CDR1 and CDR2 sequences are GTSNPN and SVGIG (reference sequence). Trimming took off 2 bases at V and 2 bases at J, with 10 bases between the two ends. CDR3 nucleotide sequence: TGTGCCTGGAGTAGGACGGTAGCCTACGAGCAGTACTTC. Its protein product is CAWSRTVAYEQYF.

The chain joins TRBV6-5 to TRBJ2-7, with 10 bases identical to TRBD2. Germline V gene data show CDR1 as MNHEY and CDR2 as SVGAGI. V trimming: 4 bases; J trimming: 4 bases; junction bases outside the gene matches: 7. CDR3 length equals 15 residues. The CDR3 protein is CASSLVSSGSYEQYF. CDR3 nucleotide sequence: TGTGCCAGCAGTTTGGTCTCTAGCGGGAGTTACGAGCAGTACTTC.

This chain connects TRBV25-1 to TRBJ2-7; 8 bases line up with TRBD1. The CDR3 has 13 residues. The V gene end was trimmed by 4 bases and the J gene end by 6 bases; junction bases not matched to a gene: 5. Germline V lookup: CDR1 MGHDK, CDR2 SYGVNS. CDR3 protein: CASSGTGWGEQYF. The CDR3 coding sequence is TGTGCCAGCAGTGGGACAGGGTGGGGCGAGCAGTACTTC.

V usage is TRBV7-8 and J usage is TRBJ1-1, with D unresolved. V was trimmed by 3 bases and J by 0 bases, leaving 8 bases between them. The CDR3 sequence is 14 residues long. Germline V CDR1 and CDR2: SGHVS, FQNEAQ. DNA of the CDR3: TGTGCCAGCAGCTTCGCCGAGGTGAACACTGAAGCTTTCTTT. Protein sequence: CASSFAEVNTEAFF.

V gene TRBV27 combines with J gene TRBJ2-7; D might be TRBD2 (5 bases). CDR3 length: 15 amino acids. Germline assignment: CDR1 MNHEY and CDR2 SMNVEV (reference sequence). Trimming took 6 bases from V and 3 from J, leaving 18 bases between them. The CDR3 here is CASSPKNRLFYEQYF. The CDR3 DNA sequence: TGTGCCAGCAGCCCAAAGAACCGACTATTCTACGAGCAGTACTTC.

V is TRBV5-1 and J is TRBJ1-1; TRBD1 aligns across 8 bases. The V segment lost 3 bases and the J segment 1 base; nucleotides outside the gene matches: 11. Germline-derived CDR1 and CDR2 are SGHRS and YFSETQ. The CDR3 totals 17 residues. The chain's CDR3 is CASSSFPGQARNTEAFF. The CDR3 DNA reads TGCGCCAGCAGCTCCTTTCCGGGACAGGCAAGGAACACTGAAGCTTTCTTT.

By share, this clone counts as medium-sized. The V and J genes are TRBV19 and TRBJ1-1, with D perhaps TRBD1 (6 bases). V lost 8 bases and J 1 base, leaving 14 bases between the germline ends. The CDR3 consists of 14 residues. Germline CDR1 reads LNHDA; CDR2 reads SQIVND (reference sequence). The CDR3 is CASETGLANTEAFF. The CDR3 DNA is TGTGCCAGTGAAACAGGGCTGGCGAACACTGAAGCTTTCTTT.

The chain links TRBV5-8 to TRBJ2-1; 10 nucleotides agree with TRBD2. CDR3 length: 15 residues. The germline CDR1 and CDR2 sequences are SGHTS and YDEGEE. Losses at the gene ends were 3 bases for V and 3 bases for J; bases not matched to a gene: 3. The chain's CDR3 is CASSWTSGFYNEQFF. CDR3 DNA sequence: TGTGCCAGCAGCTGGACTAGCGGATTCTACAATGAGCAGTTCTTC. Variable domain in full (rest from reference TRBV5-8 and TRBJ2-1): EAGVTQSPTHLIKTRGQQATLRCSPISGHTSVYWYQQALGLGLQFLLWYDEGEERNRGNFPPRFSGRQFPNYSSELNVNALELEDSALYLCASSWTSGFYNEQFFGPGTRLTVL.

The chain employs TRBV9 and TRBJ1-3; no clear D. Between the trimmed V and J ends, which lost 3 bases and 0 bases, there was a span of 16 bases. The germline gives CDR1 SGDLS, CDR2 YYNGEE. The CDR3 is 17 residues long. DNA of the CDR3: TGTGCCAGCAGCGCTCCAACAGAACTGAGCTCTGGAAACACCATATATTTT. Its protein product is CASSAPTELSSGNTIYF.

The V gene is TRBV19, the J gene TRBJ2-1; 7 bases fit TRBD2. The germline gives CDR1 LNHDA, CDR2 SQIVND (reference sequence). V lost 3 bases, J lost 8 bases, and 16 bases stayed unmatched. There are 17 residues in the CDR3. Written as DNA, the CDR3 is TGTGCCAGTAGTATCGCTCTGAAAGCGGGGCCCCGGGATGAGCAGTTCTTC. As protein: CASSIALKAGPRDEQFF.

This chain uses TRBV7-9 with TRBJ1-2; no definite D call. The CDR3 has 18 residues. Germline-derived CDR1 and CDR2 are SEHNR and FQNEAQ (reference sequence). Trimming stripped 0 bases from V and 8 bases from J, with 25 bases between. Here the CDR3 reads CASSLAGGLVAGEIGYTF. As DNA, the CDR3 is TGTGCCAGCAGCTTAGCGGGAGGGTTAGTAGCAGGAGAGATCGGCTACACCTTC.

This rearrangement joins TRBV5-6 to TRBJ1-1; TRBD1 might be the D (5 bases). V lost 5 bases and J lost 0, with 8 bases in between. The CDR3 loop spans 13 amino acids. CDR1 and CDR2 (germline): SGHDT, YYEEEE. CDR3 residues: CASSLTVNTEAFF. CDR3 coding DNA: TGTGCCAGCAGTCTGACAGTGAACACTGAAGCTTTCTTT.

The rearrangement links TRBV6-1 to TRBJ1-1; tentatively, D is TRBD1 (5 bases). This CDR3 contains 15 residues. Germline CDR1 is MNHNS and CDR2 is SASEGT. V lost 0 bases and J lost 7, with 15 bases in between. In DNA, the CDR3 is TGTGCCAGCAGTGAAGCTATGGCAGGGCTCGGTGAAGCTTTCTTT. Its translation is CASSEAMAGLGEAFF.

The gene calls are TRBV30 and TRBJ1-6; possibly TRBD1 for D (6 bases). V lost 5 bases and J lost 6, with 14 bases in between. This CDR3 spans 14 amino acids. The germline V gene encodes CDR1 GTSNPN and CDR2 SVGIG (reference sequence). CDR3 protein: CAWGAGVVNSPLHF. CDR3 DNA: TGTGCCTGGGGAGCAGGGGTAGTTAATTCACCCCTCCACTTT.

DNA of the CDR3: TGTGCCAGCAGCCGGATTGGCAGGGTGGGGGAAAAACTGTTTTTT. It codes for CASSRIGRVGEKLFF. The V call is TRBV7-2, the J call TRBJ1-4; TRBD1 might be the D (5 bases). Looked up from germline, CDR1 is SGHTA and CDR2 is FQGNSA. The V gene lost 5 bases and the J gene lost 8 bases, with 18 bases spanning the gap. The CDR3 spans 15 residues.

The V and J genes are TRBV13 and TRBJ1-2; D is unclear. Germline CDR1 PRHDT, CDR2 FYEKMQ (reference sequence). Trimming removed 2 bases from V and 5 bases from J, with 15 bases in between. The CDR3 is made up of 15 amino acids. CDR3 loop: CASSLRHSLMYGYTF. In DNA, the CDR3 is TGTGCCAGCAGCTTACGGCACAGTTTAATGTATGGCTACACCTTC. Variable domain in full (rest from reference TRBV13 and TRBJ1-2): AAGVIQSPRHLIKEKRETATLKCYPIPRHDTVYWYQQGPGQDPQFLISFYEKMQSDKGSIPDRFSAQQFSDYHSELNMSSLELGDSALYFCASSLRHSLMYGYTFGSGTRLTVV.

The chain recombines TRBV5-1 with TRBJ1-1; D call uncertain. The V and J ends lost 3 bases and 6 bases respectively, with 9 bases between them. Germline V CDR1 and CDR2: SGHRS, YFSETQ. The CDR3 is 12 residues long. The chain's CDR3 is CASSSDQAEAFF. Here the CDR3 DNA reads TGCGCCAGCAGCTCAGACCAAGCTGAAGCTTTCTTT.

This rearrangement joins TRBV18 to TRBJ1-4, with 7 bases identical to TRBD1. V shed 5 bases and J 5 bases; nucleotides not matched to a gene: 5. CDR3 length equals 14 residues. CDR1 and CDR2 from the germline V gene are KGHSH and LQKENI. The CDR3 loop is CASSTGTVNEKLFF. DNA for the CDR3: TGTGCCAGCTCAACCGGGACAGTAAATGAAAAACTGTTTTTT.

A word on this clone: In the same sample, other DNA sequences code for this CDR3. The rearrangement links TRBV30 to TRBJ1-2, with no clear D. Germline lookup yields CDR1 GTSNPN and CDR2 SVGIG (reference sequence). This CDR3 has 10 residues. Trimming removed 3 bases from V and 5 bases from J, with 4 bases in between. The CDR3 DNA reads TGTGCCTGGAGAGGATATGGCTACACCTTC. Its translation is CAWRGYGYTF.

V usage is TRBV2 and J usage is TRBJ2-1, with 10 bases lining up with TRBD1. The CDR3 is made up of 15 amino acids. Unmatched junction bases numbered 11, after V lost 8 bases and J lost 7 bases. Germline CDR1 and CDR2: SNHLY and FYNNEI. CDR3 sequence (DNA): TGTGCCAGCGCCCCGGGACAGGGGATTGTAAATGAGCAGTTCTTC. This translates into CASAPGQGIVNEQFF.

This clone came up once. J is TRBJ1-5 and V is TRBV12-5; TRBD1 might be the D (5 bases). The germline gives CDR1 LGHNT, CDR2 FRNRAP. The CDR3 totals 13 residues. V lost 6 bases and J 4 bases, leaving 10 bases between the germline ends. CDR3 in amino acids: CASGWDGNQPQHF. The CDR3, as DNA: TGTGCTAGTGGATGGGACGGAAATCAGCCCCAGCATTTT.

The V and J genes are TRBV4-3 and TRBJ1-2; D ambiguous. Germline V gene data show CDR1 as LGHNA and CDR2 as YSLEER. The CDR3 sequence is 14 residues long. V lost 9 bases and J 4 bases, leaving 18 bases between the germline ends. Here the CDR3 DNA reads TGCGCCAGTTCAGACTCCGAGGATATCTATGGCTACACCTTC. Translated, it gives CASSDSEDIYGYTF.

CDR3 sequence: CASSGGQGTGYEQYF. The DNA of the CDR3 is TGTGCCAGCAGCGGAGGACAGGGAACAGGCTACGAGCAGTACTTC. The J gene is TRBJ2-7, the V gene TRBV6-1, with 8 bases aligning to TRBD1. Germline assignment: CDR1 MNHNS and CDR2 SASEGT. The CDR3 totals 15 residues. V shed 6 bases and J 3 bases; nucleotides not matched to a gene: 10.

The chain recombines TRBV6-4 with TRBJ2-3; TRBD1 or TRBD2 may be the D gene (5 bases each). This CDR3 region has 16 residues. Germline V gene lookup returns CDR1 MRHNA and CDR2 SNTAGT. V lost 0 bases to trimming and J lost 1 base, with 11 bases between them. The CDR3 DNA reads as TGTGCCAGCAGTGACTCTGGGGGTTCGGGCACAGATACGCAGTATTTT. Protein sequence: CASSDSGGSGTDTQYF.

The V and J genes are TRBV7-6 and TRBJ2-5; 7 bases fit TRBD2. The CDR3 totals 14 residues. Germline values: CDR1 SGHVS, CDR2 FNYEAQ. The V and J ends lost 2 bases and 5 bases, in that order; junction bases with no gene match: 5. The CDR3 nucleotides read TGTGCCAGCAGCTTATCGGGGGGTCCCGAGACCCAGTACTTC. It translates to CASSLSGGPETQYF.